In its sample, the clone carrying this T cell receptor beta chain was seen once. The antigen is unknown. It was at deep level that the assay was run. TCRdb's table, derived via immunoSEQ multiplex PCR, lists solely in-frame clones and lacks some. The top ten hold 0.39% of the sample, which has more than 2,000,000 clones, more than 85% seen once. This record belongs to a study of shared clonotypes between healthy human individuals. Regarding the study as a whole: A reduction in generation probabilities was seen for non-shared clonotypes relative to those shared by all four donors.

The ends were cut back, 4 bases at V and 3 bases at J, with 19 bases in the middle. CDR1 SGHRS and CDR2 YFSETQ come from the germline V gene. This CDR3 region has 16 residues. The sequenced material came from naive CD4+ T cells from PBMCs. The subset here: CD45RA+ positively selected. This receptor was identified in a man aged 18 to 29 in good health. Some clones in this sample may be carry-over from other donors' samples. The chain carries TRBV5-1 and TRBJ1-1; TRBD1 is a possible D gene (5 bases). This CDR3 reads CASSANFGGADTEAFF. The CDR3 region has the DNA TGCGCCAGCAGCGCAAATTTCGGGGGTGCAGACACTGAAGCTTTCTTT.